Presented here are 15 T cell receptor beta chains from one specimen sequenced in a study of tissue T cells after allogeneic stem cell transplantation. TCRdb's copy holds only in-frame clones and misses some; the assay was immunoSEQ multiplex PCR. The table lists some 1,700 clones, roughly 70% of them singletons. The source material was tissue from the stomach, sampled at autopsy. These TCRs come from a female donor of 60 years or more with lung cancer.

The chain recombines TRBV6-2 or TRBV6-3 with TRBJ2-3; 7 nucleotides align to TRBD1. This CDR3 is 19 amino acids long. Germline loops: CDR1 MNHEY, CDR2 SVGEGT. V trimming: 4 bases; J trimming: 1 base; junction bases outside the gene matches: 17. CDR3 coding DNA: TGTGCCAGCAGTTCCCACCGGGACAGAATACCTTCGGGCACAGATACGCAGTATTTT. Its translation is CASSSHRDRIPSGTDTQYF.

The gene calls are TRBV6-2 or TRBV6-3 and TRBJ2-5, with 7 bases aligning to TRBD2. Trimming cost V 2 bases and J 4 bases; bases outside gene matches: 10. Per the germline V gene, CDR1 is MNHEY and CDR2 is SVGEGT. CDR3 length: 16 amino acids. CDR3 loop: CASSYGRGEGLETQYF. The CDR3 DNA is TGTGCCAGCAGTTACGGAAGAGGGGAGGGTCTAGAGACCCAGTACTTC.

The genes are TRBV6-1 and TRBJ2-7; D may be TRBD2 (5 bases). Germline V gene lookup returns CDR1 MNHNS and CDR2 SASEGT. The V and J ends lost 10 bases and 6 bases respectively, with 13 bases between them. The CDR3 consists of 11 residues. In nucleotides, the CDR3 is TGTGCCACCGGGGAAGGTTTCGAGCAGTACTTC. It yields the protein CATGEGFEQYF.

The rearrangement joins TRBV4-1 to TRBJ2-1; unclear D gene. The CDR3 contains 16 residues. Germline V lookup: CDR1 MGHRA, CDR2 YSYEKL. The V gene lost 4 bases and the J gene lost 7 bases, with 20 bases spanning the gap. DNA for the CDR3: TGCGCCAGCAGCCCCCGAGGTGATTTGGCTGGGAATGAGCAGTTCTTC. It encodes CASSPRGDLAGNEQFF.

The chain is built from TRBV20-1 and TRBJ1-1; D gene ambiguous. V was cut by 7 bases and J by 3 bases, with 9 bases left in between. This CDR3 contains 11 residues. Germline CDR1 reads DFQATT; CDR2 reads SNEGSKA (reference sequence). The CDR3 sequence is CSGAGDTEAFF. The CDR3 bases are TGCAGTGGAGCGGGTGACACTGAAGCTTTCTTT.

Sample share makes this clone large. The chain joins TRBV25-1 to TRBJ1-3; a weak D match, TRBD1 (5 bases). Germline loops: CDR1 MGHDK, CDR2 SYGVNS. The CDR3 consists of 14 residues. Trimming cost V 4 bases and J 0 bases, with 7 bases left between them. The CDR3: CASSGQGSGNTIYF. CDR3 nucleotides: TGTGCCAGCAGTGGGCAGGGCTCTGGAAACACCATATATTTT.

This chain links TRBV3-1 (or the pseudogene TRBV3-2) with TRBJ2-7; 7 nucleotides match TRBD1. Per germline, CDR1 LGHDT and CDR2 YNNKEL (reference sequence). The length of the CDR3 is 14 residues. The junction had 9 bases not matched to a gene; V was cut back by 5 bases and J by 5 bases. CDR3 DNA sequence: TGTGCCAGCAGCGCCTACAGGGGTATCGACGAGCAGTACTTC. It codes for CASSAYRGIDEQYF.

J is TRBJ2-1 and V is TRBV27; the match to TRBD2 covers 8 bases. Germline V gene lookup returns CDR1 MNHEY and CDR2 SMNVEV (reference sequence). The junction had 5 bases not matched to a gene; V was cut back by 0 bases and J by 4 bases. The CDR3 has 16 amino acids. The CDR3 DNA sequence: TGTGCCAGCAGTTTATCGTACGCGGGAGGTTACAATGAGCAGTTCTTC. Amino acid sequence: CASSLSYAGGYNEQFF.

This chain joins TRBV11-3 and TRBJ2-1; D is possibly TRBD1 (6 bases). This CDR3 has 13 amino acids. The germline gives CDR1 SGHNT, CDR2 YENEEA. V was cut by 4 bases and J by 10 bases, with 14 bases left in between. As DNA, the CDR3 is TGTGCCAGCAGCTACTCCTACAGGGAGGAGCAGTTCTTC. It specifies CASSYSYREEQFF.

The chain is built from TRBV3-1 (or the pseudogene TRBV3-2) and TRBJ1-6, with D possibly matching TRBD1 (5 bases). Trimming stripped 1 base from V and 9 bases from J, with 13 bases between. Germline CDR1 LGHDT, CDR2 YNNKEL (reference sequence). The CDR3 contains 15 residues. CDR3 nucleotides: TGTGCCAGCAGCCAAGTCTTGCAGGGTACTTCACCCCTCCACTTT. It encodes CASSQVLQGTSPLHF.

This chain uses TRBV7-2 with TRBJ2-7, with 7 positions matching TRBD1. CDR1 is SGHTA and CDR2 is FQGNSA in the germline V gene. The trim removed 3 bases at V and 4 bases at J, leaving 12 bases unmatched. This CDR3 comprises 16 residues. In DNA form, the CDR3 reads TGTGCCAGCAGCTTGGGTTCCGGGACAGCTTTTTACGAGCAGTACTTC. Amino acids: CASSLGSGTAFYEQYF. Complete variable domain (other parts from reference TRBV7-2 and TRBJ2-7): GAGVSQSPSNKVTEKGKDVELRCDPISGHTALYWYRQSLGQGLEFLIYFQGNSAPDKSGLPSDRFSAERTGGSVSTLTIQRTQQEDSAVYLCASSLGSGTAFYEQYFGPGTRLTVT.

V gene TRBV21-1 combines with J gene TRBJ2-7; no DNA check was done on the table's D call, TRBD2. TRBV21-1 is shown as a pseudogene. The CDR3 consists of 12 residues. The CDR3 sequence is CASSKPHCEQYF. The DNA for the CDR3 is TGTGCCAGCAGCAAACCTCACTGCGAGCAGTACTTC.

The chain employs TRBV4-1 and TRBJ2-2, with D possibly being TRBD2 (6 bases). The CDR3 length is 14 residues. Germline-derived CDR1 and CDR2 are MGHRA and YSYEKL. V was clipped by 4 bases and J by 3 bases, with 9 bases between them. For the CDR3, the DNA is TGCGCCAGCAGCCCCTGGGGGGACACCGGGGAGCTGTTTTTT. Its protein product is CASSPWGDTGELFF.

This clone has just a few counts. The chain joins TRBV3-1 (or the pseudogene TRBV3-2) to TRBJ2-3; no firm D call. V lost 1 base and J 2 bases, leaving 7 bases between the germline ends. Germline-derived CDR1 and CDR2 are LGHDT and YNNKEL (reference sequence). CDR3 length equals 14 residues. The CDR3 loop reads CASSQATNTDTQYF. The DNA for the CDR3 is TGTGCCAGCAGCCAAGCCACTAACACAGATACGCAGTATTTT.

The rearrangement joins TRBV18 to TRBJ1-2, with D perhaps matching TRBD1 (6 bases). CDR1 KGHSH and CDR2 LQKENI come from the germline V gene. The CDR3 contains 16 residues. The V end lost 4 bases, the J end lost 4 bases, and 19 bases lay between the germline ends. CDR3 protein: CASSLDPGQEVYGYTF. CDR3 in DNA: TGTGCCAGCTCACTAGACCCGGGACAAGAAGTCTATGGCTACACCTTC.